This entry describes one TCR beta chain. The V gene end was trimmed by 3 bases and the J gene end by 0 bases; junction bases not matched to a gene: 9. The CDR3 loop spans 18 amino acids. CDR1 SGDLS and CDR2 YYNGEE come from the germline V gene. This record belongs to a study of blood T cell repertoires in COVID-19. TCRdb keeps only in-frame clones here, not all; method: immunoSEQ multiplex PCR. The sample records around 55,000 clones, 82% being singletons. The sequencing sample was made of peripheral blood. V and J are TRBV9 and TRBJ1-3; 10 nucleotides match TRBD1. The source of this sequence is a human donor in a cohort sampled during active or convalescent COVID-19. The CDR3 coding sequence is TGTGCCAGCAGCGCCCATTCGACAGGGGGCTTCTCTGGAAACACCATATATTTT. This codes for CASSAHSTGGFSGNTIYF.